A single sample is the source of the 10 T cell receptor beta chains below, sequenced in a study of liver allograft versus peripheral blood T cells. The overall study: Peripheral blood of the recipients supplied T cell receptor repertoires that were compared with those in transplanted livers.

Each CDR3 protein is one row after TCRdb ran MiXCR on the reads. The table has 1,500 to 2,000 distinct CDR3 sequences, 15% seen once. The receptors here all came from a human patient who had a liver transplant. The T cells may partly be graft donor cells.

This clonotype counts as medium-sized (0.01 to 0.1%). The chain uses TRBV6-5 and TRBJ2-1; TRBD2 agrees at 12 bases. The CDR3 has 14 residues. Germline V gene lookup returns CDR1 MNHEY and CDR2 SVGAGI. V lost 7 bases, J lost 12 bases, and 10 bases stayed unmatched. CDR3 residues: CASTQMTSGSVQFF. In DNA form, the CDR3 reads TGTGCCAGCACCCAAATGACTAGCGGGAGTGTGCAGTTCTTC.

This chain connects TRBV2 to TRBJ2-1; 7 bases fit TRBD2. Germline loops: CDR1 SNHLY, CDR2 FYNNEI. V gave up 8 bases and J gave up 4 bases; unmatched junction bases: 11. The CDR3 length is 15 residues. The CDR3, as DNA: TGTGCCAGCCGTAAAGGCGCTAGCGGTTACAATGAGCAGTTCTTC. Protein product: CASRKGASGYNEQFF.

By share, this clonotype counts as medium-sized. The chain combines TRBV29-1 with TRBJ2-5; 7 nucleotides match TRBD2. The V and J ends lost 1 base and 5 bases, in that order; junction bases with no gene match: 4. The CDR3 extends over 13 amino acids. Germline CDR1 and CDR2: SQVTM and ANQGSEA. CDR3 in DNA: TGCAGCGTTGAAGCGTCGGGAGGCGAGACCCAGTACTTC. Translation gives CSVEASGGETQYF.

To note about this clonotype: One end of the junction is discordant with germline, which a read error may explain. This chain joins TRBV7-2 and TRBJ1-1; D is perhaps TRBD1 (5 bases). The germline gives CDR1 SGHTA, CDR2 FQGNSA. This CDR3 is built from 13 residues. In DNA form, the CDR3 reads TGCGCCATCAGCTTCCAGGGGAACACTGAAGCTTTCTTT. This sequence encodes CAISFQGNTEAFF.

The rearrangement joins TRBV2 to TRBJ2-7; the D is unclear. Trimming pared 1 base from V and 6 bases from J, leaving 10 bases between. The CDR3 loop spans 13 amino acids. Looked up from germline, CDR1 is SNHLY and CDR2 is FYNNEI. The CDR3 reads CASSEDATSEQYF. In DNA, the CDR3 is TGTGCCAGCAGTGAAGACGCCACCAGCGAGCAGTACTTC.

This clonotype is judged medium-sized. The chain links TRBV20-1 to TRBJ2-1; a possible D gene is TRBD2 (5 bases). CDR3 size: 16 residues. Germline loops: CDR1 DFQATT, CDR2 SNEGSKA (reference sequence). Between the trimmed V and J ends, which lost 2 bases and 0 bases, there was a span of 14 bases. This chain's CDR3 is CSARPLTRASYNEQFF. CDR3 sequence (DNA): TGCAGTGCTAGACCATTGACGAGGGCCTCCTACAATGAGCAGTTCTTC.

By share of the sample, this clonotype is medium-sized. This chain uses TRBV11-2 with TRBJ2-7; 7 nucleotides agree with TRBD2. Germline V gene data show CDR1 as SGHAT and CDR2 as FQNNGV. This CDR3 spans 15 amino acids. Trimming at V came to 4 bases and at J to 5 bases, leaving 11 bases not matched to a gene. The CDR3 here is CASSSVHGRRNEQYF. CDR3 DNA: TGTGCCAGCAGCTCCGTACACGGGAGGAGAAACGAGCAGTACTTC.

By sample share, this clonotype is large. The chain uses TRBV3-1 and TRBJ1-2; 8 bases are shared with TRBD1. This CDR3 spans 15 amino acids. The ends lost 5 bases at V and 4 bases at J; junction bases unmatched: 9. Germline loops: CDR1 LGHDT, CDR2 YNNKEL (reference sequence). The DNA for the CDR3 is TGTGCCAGCAGCAGGGCCGGGGGACAGGTCTATGGCTACACCTTC. Amino acids: CASSRAGGQVYGYTF.

This clonotype is termed medium-sized. The gene calls are TRBV12-5 and TRBJ1-5, with D tentatively TRBD1 (6 bases). From germline, CDR1 is LGHNT and CDR2 FRNRAP. This CDR3 has 16 residues. Trimming shortened V by 3 bases and J by 4 bases, and 16 bases separated the two germline ends. This chain's CDR3 is CASGFISGQKNQPQHF. CDR3 bases: TGTGCTAGTGGTTTTATTTCCGGACAGAAAAATCAGCCCCAGCATTTT.

This clonotype is large in the sample. The chain uses TRBV18 and TRBJ1-5; D is perhaps TRBD1 (5 bases). This CDR3 contains 14 residues. Trimming removed 6 bases from V and 11 bases from J, with 20 bases in between. Germline V gene sequence: CDR1 KGHSH, CDR2 LQKENI. CDR3 sequence reads: CASSPGTVPPSQHF. In DNA, the CDR3 is TGTGCCAGCTCGCCAGGGACGGTGCCTCCTTCCCAGCATTTT.